Listed below are T cell receptor beta chains from one sample, sequenced in a study of blood T cell repertoires in COVID-19. The table came from immunoSEQ multiplex PCR; TCRdb's copy has only in-frame clones and leaves some out. In the table there are 410,000 or so clones, approximately 90% of which are singletons. The sequencing sample was made of peripheral blood. All receptors come from a middle-aged woman with COVID-19, enrolled during active disease. Both conserved end residues are part of each CDR3. Each record gives: clone size, J gene, D gene, V gene, CDR3 DNA, CDR3 protein. A D gene is named only where the DNA matches it firmly. Some rows have no size entry. The others give once, few or many, or a class for an expanded clone.

>-|TRBJ2-1|TRBD2|TRBV5-1
TGCGCCAGCACACGCGGGGGGGGACCCTACAATGAGCAGTTCTTC
CASTRGGGPYNEQFF
>-|TRBJ1-1|-|TRBV6-1
TGTGCCAGCAGTGACGGGGAAGCTTTCTTT
CASSDGEAFF
>-|TRBJ1-4|-|TRBV5-1
TGCGCCAGCAGTCGAGGGGGGGATAATGAAAAACTGTTTTTT
CASSRGGDNEKLFF
>-|TRBJ1-1|TRBD1|TRBV10-3
TGTGCCATCAGTGAACAGGGGGAGTTGGCTGAAGCTTTCTTT
CAISEQGELAEAFF
>-|TRBJ1-5|-|TRBV6-5
TGTGCCAGCAGTTATGGGGGGGCTGATCAGCCCCAGCATTTT
CASSYGGADQPQHF
>-|TRBJ2-1|TRBD2|TRBV5-4
TGTGCCAGCAGCCTTCTGACTAGCGGGACGCGGGAGCAGTTCTTC
CASSLLTSGTREQFF
>-|TRBJ2-7|-|TRBV30
TGTGCCTGGAGTGTTGGGGGGAGCTCCTACGAGCAGTACTTC
CAWSVGGSSYEQYF
>-|TRBJ2-3|TRBD2|TRBV7-9
TGTGCCAGCAGCTTAGGGCTAGCGGTTCGTACAGATACGCAGTATTTT
CASSLGLAVRTDTQYF
>-|TRBJ1-2|TRBD1|TRBV28
TGTGCCAGCAGTTTATCCCCCCCCGACAGGGGGCCTGACTATGGCTACACCTTC
CASSLSPPDRGPDYGYTF
>-|TRBJ2-7|TRBD1|TRBV27
TGTGCCAGCAGCCTCCGAACCCTTCCGGGACAGGGGACATACGAGCAGTACTTC
CASSLRTLPGQGTYEQYF
>once|TRBJ2-3|-|TRBV7-2
TGTGCCAGCAGCTCACAGACGACACAGGATACGCAGTATTTT
CASSSQTTQDTQYF
>-|TRBJ1-6|TRBD1|TRBV7-2
TGTGCCAGTAGACCAACGGGACAGGCGTATAATTCACCCCTCCACTTT
CASRPTGQAYNSPLHF
>-|TRBJ1-3|TRBD1|TRBV25-1
TGTGCCAGCAGCCGACAGGGGTGGGAAAACACCATATATTTT
CASSRQGWENTIYF
>-|TRBJ2-1|-|TRBV28
TGTGCCAGCAGTTTATATGGCCCGAACCTCTACAATGAGCAGTTCTTC
CASSLYGPNLYNEQFF
>-|TRBJ2-3|TRBD2|TRBV4-2
TGTGCCAGCAGCCAAGATTGGTCCCGCGGGGGGGCCACAGATACGCAGTATTTT
CASSQDWSRGGATDTQYF
>-|TRBJ2-3|-|TRBV6-5
TGTGCCAGCAGTTCCCGGGAAGATACGCAGTATTTT
CASSSREDTQYF
>-|TRBJ1-4|TRBD1|TRBV18
TGTGCCAGCCGTCTAACAGGGGTTGATAATGAAAAACTGTTTTTT
CASRLTGVDNEKLFF
>-|TRBJ1-5|TRBD1|TRBV30
TGTGCCTGGAGTGTCGGGACAGGGTATAATCAGCCCCAGCATTTT
CAWSVGTGYNQPQHF
>-|TRBJ1-1|-|TRBV5-4
TGTGCCAGCAGCACCATAGGACAGTTAAACACTGAAGCTTTCTTT
CASSTIGQLNTEAFF
>-|TRBJ1-1|-|TRBV18
TGTGCCAGCTCACCAGGGGTCAGGGCGCCGAACACTGAAGCTTTCTTT
CASSPGVRAPNTEAFF
>-|TRBJ2-2|TRBD2|TRBV29-1
TGCAGCGTTCCCCAAGCCGGGACTAGCCCCACCGGGGAGCTGTTTTTT
CSVPQAGTSPTGELFF
>-|TRBJ1-2|TRBD1|TRBV28
TGTGCCAGCAGGATAGCGACAGGGATTAACTATGGCTACACCTTC
CASRIATGINYGYTF
>-|TRBJ2-1|-|TRBV14
TGTGCCAGTGGGCACGGCTACAATGAGCAGTTCTTC
CASGHGYNEQFF
>-|TRBJ1-2|-|TRBV28
TGTGCCAGCAGTCCCCCCGGGGTTGGTGGCTACACCTTC
CASSPPGVGGYTF
>-|TRBJ1-6|-|TRBV2
TGTGCCAGCAGTGGGCCCTATAATTCACCCCTCCACTTT
CASSGPYNSPLHF
>-|TRBJ1-2|-|TRBV6-1
TGTGCCAGCAGTGAACAGAGGACAGCTGGCTACACCTTC
CASSEQRTAGYTF
>-|TRBJ2-5|TRBD1|TRBV18
TGTGCCAGCTCACCCAACCCATTGACAGGGACAGAGACCCAGTACTTC
CASSPNPLTGTETQYF
>-|TRBJ2-3|-|TRBV7-9
TGTGCCAGCAGCTTCCCCCCACTAGGAAGCAAGGAGAGCACAGATACGCAGTATTTT
CASSFPPLGSKESTDTQYF
>-|TRBJ1-1|-|TRBV5-6
TGTGCCAGCAGCATGGGCAGGGTATTTCCTGAAGCTTTCTTT
CASSMGRVFPEAFF
>-|TRBJ2-7|TRBD1|TRBV28
TGTGCCAGCAGTGAAACAGGGGGGCCCTACGAGCAGTACTTC
CASSETGGPYEQYF
>-|TRBJ2-3|TRBD2|TRBV3-1/TRBV3-2
TGTGCCAGCAGCCTAATTGGACTAGCGGCAGATACGCAGTATTTT
CASSLIGLAADTQYF
>-|TRBJ2-1|TRBD2|TRBV11-1
TGTGCCAGCAGCCCCACTAGCGATCAGAACAATGAGCAGTTCTTC
CASSPTSDQNNEQFF
>-|TRBJ2-7|-|TRBV21-1
TGTGCCAGCAGCAAAGCGGGAGTAAGGCGGGGGGCCTACGAGCAGTACTTC
CASSKAGVRRGAYEQYF
>-|TRBJ2-7|-|TRBV7-2
TGTGCCAGCAGCTCCCAAGGGGGTGCTTACGAGCAGTACTTC
CASSSQGGAYEQYF
>-|TRBJ1-2|TRBD1|TRBV12-3/TRBV12-4
TGTGCCAGCAGTTTACGGACAGGGGATGGCTACACCTTC
CASSLRTGDGYTF
>once|TRBJ1-3|TRBD1|TRBV5-8
TGTGCCAGCAGCTGGACAGGCCCCGGAAACACCATATATTTT
CASSWTGPGNTIYF
>-|TRBJ1-1|-|TRBV11-2
TGTGCCAGCAGCTTTAAATCGAACACTGAAGCTTTCTTT
CASSFKSNTEAFF
>once|TRBJ1-2|TRBD1|TRBV19
TGTGCCAGTACCAAGGGACAGGGGAGGAAAGAAGCTAACTATGGCTACACCTTC
CASTKGQGRKEANYGYTF
>-|TRBJ2-3|TRBD1|TRBV7-2
TGTGCCAGCAGCTTAGGGTCAGGGGGAGATACGCAGTATTTT
CASSLGSGGDTQYF
>-|TRBJ1-2|-|TRBV7-2
TGTGCCAGCAGCTCGACAGACTATGGCTACACCTTC
CASSSTDYGYTF
>-|TRBJ1-2|-|TRBV30
TGTGCCTGGAACATGGGCTCCGGACAGAACTATGGCTACACCTTC
CAWNMGSGQNYGYTF
>-|TRBJ1-1|-|TRBV10-2
TGCGCCAGCAGACAAGGACAGATGAACACTGAAGCTTTCTTT
CASRQGQMNTEAFF
>-|TRBJ2-3|TRBD2|TRBV5-1
TGCGCCAGCAGCATGACCCTAGCGGGAGATGGGGATACGCAGTATTTT
CASSMTLAGDGDTQYF
>-|TRBJ2-1|TRBD2|TRBV19
TGTGCCAGTAGTATTACCAGCGGGAACAACAATGAGCAGTTCTTC
CASSITSGNNNEQFF
>-|TRBJ1-2|TRBD1|TRBV12-5
TGTGCTAGTGGTTTGGTACTCGGGGGGACAGGGGATGGCTACACCTTC
CASGLVLGGTGDGYTF
>-|TRBJ2-3|-|TRBV28
TGTGCCAGCAGTACAGGCCACCGGGTGCAGTATTTT
CASSTGHRVQYF
>-|TRBJ2-2|-|TRBV4-1
TGCGCCAGCAGCCATCGAGGGGGAGTGCCCGGGGAGCTGTTTTTT
CASSHRGGVPGELFF
>-|TRBJ2-2|TRBD2|TRBV18
TGTGCCAGCTCACCACCGGGCGGGAGGAGCACCGGGGAGCTGTTTTTT
CASSPPGGRSTGELFF
>-|TRBJ1-2|TRBD1|TRBV23-1
TGCGCCAGCAGTCCCTTCTTCCCGGGACAGGGGAACTATGGCTACACCTTC
CASSPFFPGQGNYGYTF
>-|TRBJ1-5|TRBD1|TRBV7-2
TGTGCCAGCAGCTTAGGGGAGAACAGGGGAGCGGGTCAGCCCCAGCATTTT
CASSLGENRGAGQPQHF
>-|TRBJ2-1|TRBD2|TRBV7-8
TGTGCCAGCAGCTCGCGACTAGCGGGGGGGTACAATGAGCAGTTCTTC
CASSSRLAGGYNEQFF
>-|TRBJ1-5|TRBD1|TRBV19
TGTGCCAGTAGTATGTTGGTGACAGGGGTACAGCCCCAGCATTTT
CASSMLVTGVQPQHF
>-|TRBJ1-4|TRBD1|TRBV15
TGTGCCACCAGCCGACACAGGGGGCGGGAAGAAAAACTGTTTTTT
CATSRHRGREEKLFF
>-|TRBJ2-1|-|TRBV18
TGTGCCAGCTCACAGTCGACGGGTGGGAATGAGCAGTTCTTC
CASSQSTGGNEQFF
>-|TRBJ2-1|-|TRBV19
TGTGCCAGTAGTATGGGACTCTACAATGAGCAGTTCTTC
CASSMGLYNEQFF
>-|TRBJ1-4|TRBD1|TRBV10-3
TGTGCCATCAGAGGGACAGGGGTCCCTAATGAAAAACTGTTTTTT
CAIRGTGVPNEKLFF
>-|TRBJ1-1|TRBD1|TRBV7-3
TGTGCCAGCAGCTCAGGGACAGAGGGGTCAGCTTTCTTT
CASSSGTEGSAFF
>-|TRBJ1-3|TRBD1|TRBV19
TGTGCCAGTAAGGACAGGGAATCTGGAAACACCATATATTTT
CASKDRESGNTIYF
>once|TRBJ1-1|-|TRBV6-5
TGTGCCAGCACTTTTTCTGGGAGGAACACTGAAGCTTTCTTT
CASTFSGRNTEAFF